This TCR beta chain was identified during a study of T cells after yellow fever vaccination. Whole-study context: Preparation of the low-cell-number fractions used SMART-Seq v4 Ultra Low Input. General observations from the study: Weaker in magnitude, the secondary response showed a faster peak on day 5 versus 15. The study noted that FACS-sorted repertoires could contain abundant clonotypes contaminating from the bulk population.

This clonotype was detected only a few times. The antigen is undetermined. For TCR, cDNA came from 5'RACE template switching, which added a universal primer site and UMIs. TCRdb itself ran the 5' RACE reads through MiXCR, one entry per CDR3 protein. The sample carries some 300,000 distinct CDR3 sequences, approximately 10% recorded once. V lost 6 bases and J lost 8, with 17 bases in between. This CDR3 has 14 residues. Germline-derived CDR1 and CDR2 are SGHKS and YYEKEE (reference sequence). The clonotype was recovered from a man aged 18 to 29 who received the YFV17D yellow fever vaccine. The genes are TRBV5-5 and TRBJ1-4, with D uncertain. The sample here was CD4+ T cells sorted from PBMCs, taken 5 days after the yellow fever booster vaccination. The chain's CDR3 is CASTLPGQREKLFF. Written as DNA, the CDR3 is TGTGCCAGCACGCTTCCGGGTCAGAGGGAAAAACTGTTTTTT.